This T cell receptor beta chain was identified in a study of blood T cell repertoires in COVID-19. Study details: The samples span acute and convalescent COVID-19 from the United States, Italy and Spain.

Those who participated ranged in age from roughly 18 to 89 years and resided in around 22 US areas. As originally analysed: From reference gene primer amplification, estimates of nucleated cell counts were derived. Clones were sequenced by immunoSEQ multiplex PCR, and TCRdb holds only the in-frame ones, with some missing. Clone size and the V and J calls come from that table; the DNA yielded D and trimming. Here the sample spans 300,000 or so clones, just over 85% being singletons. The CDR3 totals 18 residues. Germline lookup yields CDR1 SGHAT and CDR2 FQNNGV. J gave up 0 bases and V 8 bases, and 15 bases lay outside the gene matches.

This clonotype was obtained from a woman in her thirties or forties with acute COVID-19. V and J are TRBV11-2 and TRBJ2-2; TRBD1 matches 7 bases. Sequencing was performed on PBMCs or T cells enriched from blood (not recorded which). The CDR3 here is CASASLATGRANTGELFF. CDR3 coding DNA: TGTGCCAGCGCCTCACTGGCGACAGGGCGGGCGAACACCGGGGAGCTGTTTTTT.